The source of this TCR beta chain is a study of blood T cell repertoires in COVID-19. About the study: Acute and convalescent COVID-19 samples came from the United States, Italy and Spain. From T cells, B-cell-depleted T cells, or PBMCs came the material, which was cDNA or gDNA.

In the original workflow: Amplification from reference gene primers served as the basis for estimated nucleated cell counts. TCRdb's table, derived via immunoSEQ multiplex PCR, lists solely in-frame clones and lacks some. From that table come the V and J calls and clone size; the DNA was used to work out D and trimming. The sample carries 75,000 to 90,000 clones, less than 95% recorded once. The CDR3 is made up of 19 amino acids. V shed 3 bases and J 7 bases; nucleotides not matched to a gene: 16. Germline V CDR1 and CDR2: LNHDA, SQIVND (reference sequence). Sequenced: peripheral blood. The rearrangement joins TRBV19 to TRBJ1-6; 9 bases align to TRBD1. This sequence originates from a man in his late teens or twenties with COVID-19, enrolled during active disease. CDR3 DNA sequence: TGTGCCAGTAGTATCGTGGGACAGGGAAGTAATATGTGGAATTCACCCCTCCACTTT. This codes for CASSIVGQGSNMWNSPLHF. The full variable domain, in which reference TRBV19 and TRBJ1-6 provide the parts outside the CDR3, is DGGITQSPKYLFRKEGQNVTLSCEQNLNHDAMYWYRQDPGQGLRLIYYSQIVNDFQKGDIAEGYSVSREKKESFPLTVTSAQKNPTAFYLCASSIVGQGSNMWNSPLHFGNGTRLTVT.